Presented here are 21 T cell receptor beta chains from one specimen sequenced in a study of regulatory T cells in long-lasting Graves disease. Through Arm-PCR of CDR3 regions and iRepertoire HTBI primers, TCR beta libraries were built. TCRdb reprocessed the multiplex PCR reads via MiXCR and lists one record per CDR3 protein. This table has a few hundred thousand distinct CDR3 sequences, roughly 23% appearing once. Sample time point: persistent/refractory GD, antithyroid drugs over 5 years with positive TRAb. From PBMCs, RNA was extracted and then used to make the TCR library. Sequencing was performed on peripheral blood mononuclear cells (PBMCs), taken when the disease was refractory, from a patient treated with antithyroid drugs. The receptor set was obtained from a female donor with Graves disease.

In regard to this clonotype: This may be a read error, as it is one base from a much larger clone. V and J are TRBV12-3 or TRBV12-4 and TRBJ1-1, with 9 bases identical to TRBD1. The CDR3 is 15 residues long. The DNA for the CDR3 is TGTGCCAGCAGCCTAGGGGGGACAGGGAACACTGAAGCTCTCTTT. Translation: CASSLGGTGNTEALF.

The chain combines TRBV2 with TRBJ2-7, with 8 bases fitting TRBD1. Germline assignment: CDR1 SNHLY and CDR2 FYNNEI. Losses at the gene ends were 7 bases for V and 0 bases for J; bases not matched to a gene: 2. CDR3 length: 13 amino acids. The CDR3 nucleotides are TGTGCCAGCACTCAGGGGGCCTCCTACGAGCAGTACTTC. This gives the protein CASTQGASYEQYF.

The chain joins TRBV6-2 or TRBV6-3 to TRBJ2-7; D unclear. V lost 7 bases and J lost 0, with 16 bases in between. Per germline, CDR1 MNHEY and CDR2 SVGEGT. This CDR3 is built from 15 residues. The CDR3 DNA sequence: TGTGCCAGCATGATAGGTCAGTATCTCTCCTACGAGCAGTACTTC. As protein: CASMIGQYLSYEQYF.

This clonotype has more than one count but fewer than ten. The chain is built from TRBV29-1 and TRBJ2-7; TRBD2 matches 10 bases. Per the germline V gene, CDR1 is SQVTM and CDR2 is ANQGSEA. The CDR3 extends over 15 amino acids. V gave up 6 bases and J gave up 5 bases; unmatched junction bases: 13. The CDR3 DNA reads TGCAGCGTGGCGTCTAGCGGGGGACTCTGGAACGAGCAGTACTTC. Translating gives CSVASSGGLWNEQYF.

This sequence joins TRBV19 and TRBJ1-5; D remains ambiguous. Germline assignment: CDR1 LNHDA and CDR2 SQIVND (reference sequence). This CDR3 spans 15 amino acids. Deletions cut 0 bases from V and 2 bases from J, with 8 bases between. CDR3 amino acids: CASSIENGGNQPQHF. DNA for the CDR3: TGTGCCAGTAGTATAGAAAATGGCGGCAATCAGCCCCAGCATTTT.

Ten or more counts support this clonotype. V is TRBV28 and J is TRBJ1-5, with D hard to call. V dropped 6 bases and J dropped 3 bases, with 12 bases sitting between them. There are 14 residues in the CDR3. Germline CDR1 is MDHEN and CDR2 is SYDVKM. The CDR3 coding sequence is TGTGCCAGCAGCTCGGGCCAGCCCAATCAGCCCCAGCATTTT. It specifies CASSSGQPNQPQHF.

J is TRBJ1-1 and V is TRBV9; D gene ambiguous. This CDR3 contains 14 residues. The V and J ends lost 0 bases and 3 bases respectively, with 9 bases between them. Per germline, CDR1 SGDLS and CDR2 YYNGEE. This CDR3 reads CASSVGARDTEAFF. CDR3 coding DNA: TGTGCCAGCAGCGTAGGGGCTCGGGACACTGAAGCTTTCTTT. The full variable domain, with the rest looked up from reference TRBV9 and TRBJ1-1, is DSGVTQTPKHLITATGQRVTLRCSPRSGDLSVYWYQQSLDQGLQFLIQYYNGEERAKGNILERFSAQQFPDLHSELNLSSLELGDSALYFCASSVGARDTEAFFGQGTRLTVV.

This chain links TRBV20-1 with TRBJ2-7, with 7 nucleotides matching TRBD2. V trimming: 1 base; J trimming: 3 bases; junction bases outside the gene matches: 6. CDR1 is DFQATT, CDR2 SNEGSKA, per germline (reference sequence). The CDR3 covers 14 residues. Here the CDR3 reads CSARVPSGRYEQYF. CDR3 bases: TGCAGTGCTAGAGTCCCTAGCGGCCGCTACGAGCAGTACTTC.

The table lists this clonotype with a few counts. The rearrangement links TRBV20-1 to TRBJ2-3, with unresolved D. V lost 3 bases and J 6 bases, leaving 10 bases between the germline ends. From germline, CDR1 is DFQATT and CDR2 SNEGSKA (reference sequence). This CDR3 comprises 12 residues. The CDR3 loop is CSASPRLDTQYF. The CDR3 nucleotides are TGCAGTGCTAGTCCCCGTTTGGATACGCAGTATTTT.

This sequence joins TRBV10-3 and TRBJ1-1; TRBD1 is a possible D gene (5 bases). Trimming removed 0 bases from V and 0 bases from J, with 26 bases in between. The CDR3 spans 21 residues. Germline V gene data show CDR1 as ENHRY and CDR2 as SYGVKD. In nucleotides, the CDR3 is TGTGCCATCAGTGAGTCTCTTCTCCGGGGGGGTTTAGGGCGGGTGAACACTGAAGCTTTCTTT. Translation gives CAISESLLRGGLGRVNTEAFF.

The genes are TRBV27 and TRBJ1-2; TRBD1 agrees at 12 bases. The CDR3 runs 18 residues. Germline-derived CDR1 and CDR2 are MNHEY and SMNVEV (reference sequence). The trim removed 4 bases at V and 8 bases at J, leaving 17 bases unmatched. CDR3 sequence reads: CASSSSSGTGGAIRGYTF. The CDR3 DNA follows: TGTGCCAGCAGTTCCTCGTCCGGGACAGGGGGCGCGATCCGGGGCTACACCTTC.

This clonotype came up many times. The V and J genes are TRBV5-6 and TRBJ1-2; D ambiguous. Germline-derived CDR1 and CDR2 are SGHDT and YYEEEE. The V and J ends lost 4 bases and 4 bases respectively, with 17 bases between them. The CDR3 has 15 amino acids. This CDR3 reads CASSRAGASVYGYTF. CDR3 bases: TGTGCCAGCAGCCGGGCGGGAGCGAGCGTCTATGGCTACACCTTC.

The chain uses TRBV27 and TRBJ2-1; the D gene is possibly TRBD2 (5 bases). The CDR3 contains 16 residues. CDR1 and CDR2 from the germline V gene are MNHEY and SMNVEV (reference sequence). V was pared by 0 bases and J by 9 bases, with 18 bases between. DNA of the CDR3: TGTGCCAGCAGTTTATCGAGGCTACCCCAAGAGGGTGAGCAGTTCTTC. Translated: CASSLSRLPQEGEQFF.

In this sample, this clonotype turned up a few times. The chain employs TRBV10-3 and TRBJ1-5; 7 nucleotides agree with TRBD1. Germline CDR1 is ENHRY and CDR2 is SYGVKD. The CDR3 is 15 amino acids. V dropped 3 bases and J dropped 10; count of bases not matched to a gene: 12. The CDR3 spells CAISDGQGGRVPQHF. The DNA for the CDR3 is TGTGCCATCAGTGACGGTCAGGGGGGTCGGGTACCCCAGCATTTT.

The J gene is TRBJ1-2, the V gene TRBV28; no clear D. Trimming took 6 bases from V and 5 from J, leaving 13 bases between them. Germline V lookup: CDR1 MDHEN, CDR2 SYDVKM. CDR3 size: 13 residues. CDR3 protein: CASSFTLQYGYTF. The CDR3 nucleotides are TGTGCCAGCAGCTTCACGCTACAGTATGGCTACACCTTC.

Points on this clonotype: At one end the junction does not follow the germline gene, possibly because of a read error. The V and J genes are TRBV28 and TRBJ2-6, with D possibly TRBD1 on 5 matching bases. CDR1 and CDR2 (germline): MDHEN, SYDVKM. There are 16 residues in the CDR3. CDR3 sequence reads: CASGKTTVSGADVLTF. The CDR3, as DNA: TGTGCCAGCGGAAAAACGACAGTCTCTGGGGCCGACGTCCTGACTTTC.

The rearrangement uses TRBV20-1 and TRBJ1-1; 9 positions agree with TRBD1. This CDR3 has 13 amino acids. V lost 2 bases and J lost 7; bases outside the gene matches: 5. Germline V gives CDR1 DFQATT, CDR2 SNEGSKA (reference sequence). In DNA, the CDR3 is TGCAGTGCTAGATCGACAGGGGGGAATGAAGCTTTCTTT. It codes for CSARSTGGNEAFF.

This clonotype was observed at least ten times. The genes are TRBV29-1 and TRBJ1-1; tentative D call: TRBD1 (5 bases). The germline V gene has CDR1 SQVTM and CDR2 ANQGSEA. This CDR3 has 13 residues. V was cut by 6 bases and J by 5 bases, with 16 bases left in between. The CDR3 DNA is TGCAGCGTCGGAGAGGGGTATCGGACTGAAGCTTTCTTT. Protein product: CSVGEGYRTEAFF.

This clonotype has a count of ten or more. The chain employs TRBV18 and TRBJ1-1, with D possibly matching TRBD1 (6 bases). V was shortened by 7 bases and J by 7 bases, with 13 bases between the two germline ends. This CDR3 has 12 residues. CDR1 is KGHSH and CDR2 is LQKENI in the germline V gene. The CDR3 nucleotides are TGTGCCAGCTGGGGGCGTGAGGATGAAGCTTTCTTT. Its translation is CASWGREDEAFF.

This clonotype was observed many times. CDR3 bases: TGTGCCAGCAGCTTAGGACAGGGGGCGAACACTGAAGCTTTCTTT. Residues: CASSLGQGANTEAFF. The chain is built from TRBV7-9 and TRBJ1-1; 10 bases map to TRBD1. Germline CDR1 is SEHNR and CDR2 is FQNEAQ (reference sequence). V was pared by 1 base and J by 1 base, with 0 bases of the junction left unmatched. The CDR3 length is 15 residues.

This clonotype came up many times. V is TRBV12-3 or TRBV12-4 and J is TRBJ2-2; no clear D. V lost 6 bases to trimming and J lost 4 bases, with 12 bases between them. The CDR3 is made up of 14 amino acids. The CDR3 loop reads CASSPYRPTGELFF. The CDR3 coding sequence is TGTGCCAGCAGCCCCTATAGGCCCACCGGGGAGCTGTTTTTT.